This T cell receptor beta chain was retrieved from a study of blood T cells in healthy people across ages. V lost 3 bases and J lost 4; bases outside the gene matches: 9. CDR3 length equals 16 residues. CDR1 is MGHRA, CDR2 YSYEKL, per germline. The use of a sample-barcoded 5' primer and a J-beta primer mix characterized a second PCR of roughly 6 to 12 cycles. In TCRdb, the 5' RACE reads were re-called with MiXCR into one record per CDR3 protein. The sample has more than 1,400,000 distinct CDR3 sequences, roughly 40% seen once. The chain has TRBV4-1 and TRBJ2-1, with 7 bases matching TRBD2. The sequenced material came from blood. The sequence was collected from a woman aged 18-29 years in good health. The DNA of the CDR3 is TGCGCCAGCAGCCAGATCGCCCTAGCGGAGTACAATGAGCAGTTCTTC. It specifies CASSQIALAEYNEQFF.